The rows below give T cell receptor beta chains drawn from one sample of a study of CD8 T cells in Susac syndrome. TCRdb re-called the immunoSEQ multiplex PCR reads through MiXCR, storing one row per CDR3 protein. The data show 250,000 to 300,000 distinct CDR3 sequences, with approximately 89% seen just once and 0.18% held by the top ten. Sequencing was done on a sample of CD8+ T cells from PBMCs. These receptors came from a human donor with multiple sclerosis. The CDR3 runs from the conserved cysteine through the conserved F or W. D genes are given only for firm matches. Clone size is not always given. Where it is, it says once, few, many or a class for expanded clones.

TRBJ1-2,TRBV5-6,few,TRBD1,CASSFPTGEDGYTF,TGTGCCAGCAGCTTTCCGACAGGGGAGGATGGCTACACCTTC
TRBJ2-1,TRBV2,.,.,CASRGLVNEQFF,TGTGCCAGCAGGGGGTTGGTCAATGAGCAGTTCTTC
TRBJ1-1,TRBV19,.,.,CATSTVMNTEAFF,TGTGCCACCTCGACAGTCATGAACACTGAAGCTTTCTTT
TRBJ1-4,TRBV20-1,.,.,CSATGGATNEKLFF,TGCAGTGCTACGGGAGGGGCAACTAATGAAAAACTGTTTTTT
TRBJ2-1,TRBV2,.,.,CASSGDLRSYNEQFF,TGTGCCAGCAGTGGCGACTTGCGGAGCTACAATGAGCAGTTCTTC
TRBJ2-2,TRBV2,.,.,CASRTDNPGELFF,TGTGCCAGCAGGACAGACAATCCCGGGGAGCTGTTTTTT
TRBJ2-7,TRBV2,.,.,CASREGGGAFISYEQYF,TGTGCCAGCAGAGAAGGGGGCGGGGCTTTTATCTCCTACGAGCAGTACTTC
TRBJ1-2,TRBV5-1,.,.,CASSLDRLFYGYTF,TGCGCCAGCAGCTTGGACAGGCTTTTCTATGGCTACACCTTC
TRBJ2-7,TRBV6-1,.,.,CASSPYPGQLSYEQYF,TGTGCCAGCAGCCCGTACCCTGGACAGCTCTCCTACGAGCAGTACTTC
TRBJ1-1,TRBV7-9,.,TRBD1,CASSTGQGSTHEAFF,TGTGCCAGCAGCACGGGACAGGGAAGCACCCATGAAGCTTTCTTT